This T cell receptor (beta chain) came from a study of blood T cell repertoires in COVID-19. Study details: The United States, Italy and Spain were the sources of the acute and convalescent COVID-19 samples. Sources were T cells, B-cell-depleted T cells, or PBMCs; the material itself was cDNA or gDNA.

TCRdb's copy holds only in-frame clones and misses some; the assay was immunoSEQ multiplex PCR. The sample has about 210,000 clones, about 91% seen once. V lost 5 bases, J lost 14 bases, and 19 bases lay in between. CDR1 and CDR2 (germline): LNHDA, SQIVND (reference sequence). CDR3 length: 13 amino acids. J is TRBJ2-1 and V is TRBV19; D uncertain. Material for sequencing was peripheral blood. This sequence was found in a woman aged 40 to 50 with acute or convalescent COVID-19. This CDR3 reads CASSHANEARKFF. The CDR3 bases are TGTGCCAGTAGTCACGCCAACGAGGCTAGGAAGTTCTTC.